These T cell receptor beta chains were read from a single sample in a study of blood T cells in healthy people across ages. TCRdb passed the 5' RACE reads through MiXCR, listing each CDR3 protein once. The table shows about 1.6 million distinct CDR3 sequences, with roughly 32% occurring only once. Sequencing was done on a sample of blood. The receptors originated from a woman younger than 45 in good health. Each CDR3 is given with its conserved first and last residue. A D gene is named only where the DNA matches it firmly. Clone size is shown for a subset of rows, as once, few, many or a class of expanded clone.

>TRBJ1-2|.|.|TRBV7-8
TGTGCCAGCAGCGCCCGGATCCCAAACTATGGCTACATCTTC
CASSARIPNYGYIF
>TRBJ2-7|.|.|TRBV6-1
TGTGCCAGCAGGGTGAGGGAGGAGCAGTACTTC
CASRVREEQYF
>TRBJ2-5|.|.|TRBV18
TGTGCCAGCTCACCACTGAAAGTTCCAGAGACCCAGTACTTC
CASSPLKVPETQYF
>TRBJ2-1|few|TRBD2|TRBV6-4
TGTGCCAGCAGTGACGAAGCGGGGCCCTACAATGAGCGGTTCTTC
CASSDEAGPYNERFF
>TRBJ1-5|few|TRBD1|TRBV6-6
TGTGCCAGCAGTCTGGGACAGGGGCGTGATAATCAGCCCCAGCATTTT
CASSLGQGRDNQPQHF
>TRBJ2-1|few|.|TRBV10-3
TGTGCCATCAGTGAGCAGAACCTACAGGGTTGGGAGCAGTTCTTC
CAISEQNLQGWEQFF
>TRBJ2-1|few|.|TRBV12-3/TRBV12-4
TGTGCCAGCAGTTTCGGAGGCGGGCGAGATGAGCAGTTCTTC
CASSFGGGRDEQFF
>TRBJ2-7|.|TRBD1|TRBV2
TGTGCCAGCGATAAGGACAGGGAGGAAAACGAGCAGTACTTC
CASDKDREENEQYF
>TRBJ2-5|many|.|TRBV27
TGTGCCAGCATTGTCCGCTCAGCAGAGGGAAAAGAGACCCAGTACTTC
CASIVRSAEGKETQYF
>TRBJ1-2|few|.|TRBV29-1
TGCAGCGCCGCCCGAGGGTATGGCTATGGCTACACCTTC
CSAARGYGYGYTF
>TRBJ1-1|.|.|TRBV4-2
TGTGCCAGCAGCCAAGATACGGGAGGGGGGAACACTGAAGCTTTCTTT
CASSQDTGGGNTEAFF
>TRBJ2-2|few|.|TRBV4-1
TGCGCCAGCAGCCAAGGCGGACCCTACTCGAACACCGGGGAGCTGTTTTTT
CASSQGGPYSNTGELFF
>TRBJ2-7|.|.|TRBV2
TGTGCCAGCAGTGAAGCGGGGGTGGGGTCCTACGAGCAGTACTTC
CASSEAGVGSYEQYF
>TRBJ2-7|many|.|TRBV11-2
TGTGCCAGCAGCTTAGTTGAAGGGGGCTACGAGCAGTACTTC
CASSLVEGGYEQYF
>TRBJ1-5|.|TRBD1|TRBV6-4
TGTGCCAGCAGTGTACGGACAGGGCTCAATCAGCCCCAGCATTTT
CASSVRTGLNQPQHF
>TRBJ2-1|.|.|TRBV24-1
TGTACCACCAGTGATTCCAGAGGCTACAATGAGCAGTTCTTC
CTTSDSRGYNEQFF
>TRBJ1-2|many|.|TRBV25-1
TGTGCCAGCAGTGTGCCGGGACATCCCTCGGATGGCTACACCTTC
CASSVPGHPSDGYTF
>TRBJ1-1|.|TRBD1|TRBV5-1
TGCGCCAGCAGCTCCAACGGACAGGGGGTCATTGAAGCTTTCTTT
CASSSNGQGVIEAFF
>TRBJ1-2|few|.|TRBV6-6
TGTGCCAGCAGTCAAGCAGGGCGGGGCTATGGCTACACCTTC
CASSQAGRGYGYTF
>TRBJ2-7|few|.|TRBV4-1
TGCGCCAGCAGCCAAGGTTGGATTGGACCTGAAGAGCAGTACTTC
CASSQGWIGPEEQYF
>TRBJ2-7|many|TRBD2|TRBV4-1
TGCGCCAGCAGCCAGGGAACCGGGACTAGCGGTCCCTACGAGCAGTACTTC
CASSQGTGTSGPYEQYF
>TRBJ2-7|few|.|TRBV2
TGTGCCGGAGAGACAGCCTACGAGCAGTACTTC
CAGETAYEQYF
>TRBJ1-2|few|.|TRBV5-1
TGCGCCAGCAGCTTGAGACACCCATCTGGGGGCTACACCTTC
CASSLRHPSGGYTF
>TRBJ2-7|.|TRBD1|TRBV7-8
TGTGCCAGCGGCTTATCCGGGACAGGGTTAACCTACGAGCAGTACTTC
CASGLSGTGLTYEQYF
>TRBJ2-5|.|.|TRBV3-1
TGTGCCAGCAGCCAAGATGGGGGAGGACGGCGGGTCCTGTACTTC
CASSQDGGGRRVLYF
>TRBJ1-1|.|.|TRBV10-3
TGTGCCATCAGTGTAGGGAGGGGAACCAGGAACACTGAAGCTTTCTTT
CAISVGRGTRNTEAFF
>TRBJ2-7|few|.|TRBV2
TGTGCCAGCTCGCGGGATAATGACTCCTACGAGCAGTACTTC
CASSRDNDSYEQYF
>TRBJ1-1|.|.|TRBV20-1
TGCAGTGCCGAAGTTGCCCAGCTACGGGGAACAAACACTGAAGCTTTCTTT
CSAEVAQLRGTNTEAFF